This is a list of T cell receptor beta chains from one sample in a study of blood T cell repertoires in COVID-19. Clones were sequenced by immunoSEQ multiplex PCR, and TCRdb holds only the in-frame ones, with some missing. The profile shows around 140,000 clones, around 87% of them singletons. The sequenced sample was peripheral blood. The receptors originated from a man aged 50 to 60 with active COVID-19. The conserved cysteine and the conserved F or W are not part of the CDR3 here. Each record gives: V gene, D gene, J gene, CDR3 protein. The D gene is left open where the match is weak.

TRBV6-2/TRBV6-3,TRBD1,TRBJ2-7,ASSLWHAGTAYAEQY
TRBV30,NA,TRBJ2-1,AATSGKSSYNEQF
TRBV6-6,TRBD1,TRBJ1-2,ASSYATGDGYT
TRBV30,NA,TRBJ2-5,AWSRDIIWGETQY
TRBV6-5,TRBD1,TRBJ2-3,ASSLQGLGDTQY
TRBV7-9,NA,TRBJ1-1,ASSSSVNDAF
TRBV6-4,TRBD1,TRBJ2-1,ASRDQGQGDEQF
TRBV12-5,TRBD1,TRBJ2-1,ASGLAPGQGSYNEQF
TRBV6-1,NA,TRBJ1-1,ASSDISVGNTEAF
TRBV18,TRBD2,TRBJ2-5,ASSPVKTSGQETQY
TRBV21-1,NA,TRBJ2-7,ASSKARAHHTASYEQY
TRBV4-1,NA,TRBJ2-4,ASSPVGARGTKNIQY
TRBV9,TRBD1,TRBJ2-1,ASSKDRVDNEQF
TRBV19,TRBD1,TRBJ2-2,ASSIWDSLNTGELF
TRBV21-1,NA,TRBJ2-1,ASSNRGPDNEQF
TRBV9,TRBD1,TRBJ1-1,ASSVWTGNTEAF
TRBV19,TRBD1,TRBJ1-2,ASSSERTGVYGYT
TRBV12-3/TRBV12-4,NA,TRBJ1-1,ASTTRGNTEAF
TRBV12-3/TRBV12-4,NA,TRBJ1-2,ASSLGGPYGYT
TRBV11-2,NA,TRBJ1-1,ASSFAGLTEAF
TRBV4-3,TRBD1,TRBJ2-7,ASSQYTRDRVYEQY
TRBV14,TRBD1,TRBJ2-7,ASSQKGTGGGEQY
TRBV7-2,NA,TRBJ1-5,ASSYDARQPQH
TRBV6-5,NA,TRBJ1-5,ASNPGGRQPQH
TRBV30,TRBD1,TRBJ1-2,AFRGFETNYGYT
TRBV3-1/TRBV3-2,NA,TRBJ1-5,ASSQDRGPQH
TRBV4-1,NA,TRBJ1-2,ASSQMPGSSGGYT
TRBV2,TRBD2,TRBJ2-2,ASSLGLAGGPGELF
TRBV6-5,NA,TRBJ2-2,ASSRLGQNTGELF
TRBV29-1,NA,TRBJ1-1,STLFRGTTEAF
TRBV29-1,TRBD2,TRBJ2-5,SARSGGGPQETQY
TRBV7-3,NA,TRBJ1-6,ASSLNSGANSPLH
TRBV11-2,NA,TRBJ2-2,ASSSTRGTGELF
TRBV9,NA,TRBJ1-1,ASSVGAGTEAF
TRBV6-5,NA,TRBJ2-5,ASRSPGGPGETQY
TRBV27,NA,TRBJ1-6,ASSSPTRNSPLH
TRBV5-1,NA,TRBJ2-5,ASSLNLGGKETQY
TRBV20-1,NA,TRBJ1-3,SASQGIFSGNTIY
TRBV3-1/TRBV3-2,TRBD1,TRBJ1-6,ASSTRQGDNSPLH
TRBV19,NA,TRBJ2-6,ASETRQTSGANVLT
TRBV11-2,TRBD1,TRBJ2-7,ASSLVGQGAGEQY
TRBV27,TRBD1,TRBJ1-5,ATSLRGQGRYQPQH
TRBV5-6,NA,TRBJ1-6,ASSLGGQGLNSPLH
TRBV19,NA,TRBJ1-5,ASSALDHEGQPQH
TRBV5-1,TRBD1,TRBJ1-1,ASSKTGGNTEAF
TRBV4-2,TRBD1,TRBJ1-4,ASSQEGQGASGKLF
TRBV7-2,NA,TRBJ2-1,ASSFEVGNEQF
TRBV6-5,TRBD2,TRBJ2-2,ASSRSGGGTGELF
TRBV4-3,TRBD1,TRBJ1-4,ASSQGTGREEKLF
TRBV7-9,TRBD1,TRBJ2-2,AGQGMTGELF
TRBV7-3,NA,TRBJ2-3,ASSIQGRLY
TRBV27,NA,TRBJ2-4,ASSPLELVQAKNIQY
TRBV5-4,NA,TRBJ1-1,ASSPAVGLNTEAF
TRBV4-1,NA,TRBJ2-3,ASSQRPLAADTQY
TRBV5-1,NA,TRBJ2-7,ASSSGSYEQY
TRBV27,TRBD1,TRBJ1-5,ASRPGTGVYSNQPQH
TRBV5-1,NA,TRBJ1-1,ASSSTGNTEAF
TRBV7-3,NA,TRBJ2-3,ASSLSSGPVDAQY
TRBV4-3,TRBD1,TRBJ1-4,ASSQQQGVDPTNEKLF
TRBV6-5,TRBD1,TRBJ1-2,ASRGDSNYGYT